This T cell receptor beta chain was identified in a study of shared clonotypes between healthy human individuals. Germline lookup yields CDR1 SGHDN and CDR2 FVKESK. V lost 4 bases and J lost 4, with 17 bases in between. The CDR3 is 16 amino acids. Clones were sequenced by immunoSEQ multiplex PCR, and TCRdb holds only the in-frame ones, with some missing. This table holds about a million clones, around 77% found once. Study observations and caveats: Large depth notwithstanding, sorted-subset sequencing proved incomplete by rarefaction.

This clone was found once. Its antigen is not identified. The V and J genes are TRBV14 and TRBJ2-1, with D perhaps given as TRBD1 or TRBD2 (5 bases each). This clonotype was sampled from a man in his late teens or twenties in good health. Some clones in this sample may be carry-over from other donors' samples. Sequencing used memory CD4+ T cells from PBMCs. The subset denotes: CD45RA-negative fraction. The CDR3 loop reads CASSRSARGLYNEQFF. In DNA, the CDR3 is TGTGCCAGCAGCCGAAGTGCGAGGGGCCTATACAATGAGCAGTTCTTC.